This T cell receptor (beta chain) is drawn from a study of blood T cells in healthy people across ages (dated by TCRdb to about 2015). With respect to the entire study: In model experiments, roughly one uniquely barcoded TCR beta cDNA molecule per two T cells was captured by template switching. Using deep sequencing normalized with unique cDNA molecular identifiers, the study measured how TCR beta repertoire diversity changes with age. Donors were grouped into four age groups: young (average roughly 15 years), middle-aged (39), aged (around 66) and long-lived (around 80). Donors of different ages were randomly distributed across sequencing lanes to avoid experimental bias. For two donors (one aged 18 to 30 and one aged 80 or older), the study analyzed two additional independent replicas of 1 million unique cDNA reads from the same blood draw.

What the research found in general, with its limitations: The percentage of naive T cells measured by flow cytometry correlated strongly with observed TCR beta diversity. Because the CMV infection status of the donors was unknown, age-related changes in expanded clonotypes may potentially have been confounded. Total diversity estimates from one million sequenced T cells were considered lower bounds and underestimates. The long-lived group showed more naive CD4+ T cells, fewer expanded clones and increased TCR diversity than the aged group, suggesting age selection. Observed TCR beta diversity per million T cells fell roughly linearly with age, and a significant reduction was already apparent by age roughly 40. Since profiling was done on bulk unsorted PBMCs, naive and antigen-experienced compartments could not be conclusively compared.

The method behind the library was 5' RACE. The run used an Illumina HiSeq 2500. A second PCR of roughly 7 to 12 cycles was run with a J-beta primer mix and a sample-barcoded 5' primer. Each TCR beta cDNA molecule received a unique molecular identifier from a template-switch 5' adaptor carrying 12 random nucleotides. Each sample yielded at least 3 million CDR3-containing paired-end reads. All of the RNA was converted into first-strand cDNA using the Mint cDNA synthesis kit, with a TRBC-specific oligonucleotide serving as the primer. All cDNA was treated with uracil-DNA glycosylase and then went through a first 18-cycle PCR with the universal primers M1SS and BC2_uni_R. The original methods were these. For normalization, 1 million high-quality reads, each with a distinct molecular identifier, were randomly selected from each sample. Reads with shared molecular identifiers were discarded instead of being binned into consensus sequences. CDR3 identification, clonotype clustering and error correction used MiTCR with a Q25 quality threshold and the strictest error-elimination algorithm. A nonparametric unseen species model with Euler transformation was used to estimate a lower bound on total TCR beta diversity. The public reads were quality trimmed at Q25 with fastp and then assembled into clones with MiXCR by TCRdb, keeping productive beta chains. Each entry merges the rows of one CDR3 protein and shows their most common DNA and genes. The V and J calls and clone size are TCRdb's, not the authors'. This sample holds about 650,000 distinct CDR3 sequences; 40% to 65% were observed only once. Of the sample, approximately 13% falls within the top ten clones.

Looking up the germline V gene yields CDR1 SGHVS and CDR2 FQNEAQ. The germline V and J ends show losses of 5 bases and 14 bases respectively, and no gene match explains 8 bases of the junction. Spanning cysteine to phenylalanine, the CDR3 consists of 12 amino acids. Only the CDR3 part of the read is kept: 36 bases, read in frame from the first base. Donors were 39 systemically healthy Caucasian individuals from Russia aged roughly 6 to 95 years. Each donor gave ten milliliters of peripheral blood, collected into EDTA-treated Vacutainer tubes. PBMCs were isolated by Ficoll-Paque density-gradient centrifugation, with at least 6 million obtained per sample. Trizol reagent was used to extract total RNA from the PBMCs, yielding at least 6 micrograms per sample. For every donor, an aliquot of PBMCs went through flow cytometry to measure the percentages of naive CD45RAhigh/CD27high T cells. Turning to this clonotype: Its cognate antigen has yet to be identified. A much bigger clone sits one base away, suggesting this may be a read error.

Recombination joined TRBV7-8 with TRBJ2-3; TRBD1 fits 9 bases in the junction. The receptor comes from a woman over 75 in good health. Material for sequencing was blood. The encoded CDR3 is CASSPRTGVRYF. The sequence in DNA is TGTGCCAGCAGCCCGCGGACAGGGGTCAGGTATTTT.